This T cell receptor beta chain was found in a study of metastatic and nonmetastatic thyroid tumors. The overall study: The authors compared repertoires across blood and tumor or nodule tissue from malignant and benign thyroid patients.

The germline CDR1 and CDR2 sequences are KGHDR and SFDVKD. V shed 3 bases, J shed 2 bases, and the junction held 13 bases outside the gene matches. The CDR3 is made up of 18 amino acids. In the study's own analysis: Using the CDR3 differences seen across clinicopathological groups, the authors built a distant-metastasis classifier for papillary thyroid cancer, which was meant to discriminate distant-metastatic patients. TCRdb reprocessed the PCR reads via MiXCR. The V and J calls reflect TCRdb's pipeline rather than the authors' work. The table includes about 4,600 clones, 20% to 25% detected once. This clone is deemed medium-sized (0.01 to 0.1%). The entire patient cohort was treatment-naive prior to thyroid surgery.

The chain combines TRBV24-1 with TRBJ2-3, with 7 bases aligning to TRBD1. The sequenced material came from tumor tissue. The TCR sequence derives from a male donor with papillary thyroid cancer or a benign thyroid nodule (not recorded which). Some clones in this sample may be carry-over from other donors' samples. CDR3 protein: CATSDAVAGQEHTDTQYF. The DNA for the CDR3 is TGTGCCACCAGTGATGCCGTTGCTGGACAGGAACACACAGATACGCAGTATTTT.